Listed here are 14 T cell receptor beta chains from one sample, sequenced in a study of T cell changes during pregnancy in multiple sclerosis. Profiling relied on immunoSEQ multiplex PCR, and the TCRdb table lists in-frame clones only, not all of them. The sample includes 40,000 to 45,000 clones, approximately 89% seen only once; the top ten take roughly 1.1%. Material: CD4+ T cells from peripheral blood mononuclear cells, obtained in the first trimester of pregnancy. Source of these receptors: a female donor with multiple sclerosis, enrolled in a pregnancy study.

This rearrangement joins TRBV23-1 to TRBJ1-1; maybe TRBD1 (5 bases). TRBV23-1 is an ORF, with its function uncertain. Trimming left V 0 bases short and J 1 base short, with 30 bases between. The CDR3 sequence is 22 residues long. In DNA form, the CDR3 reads TGCGCCAGCAGTCAATCGGGAAAAATCGGGCCCGGGGGGGGACTTGCGAACACTGAAGCTTTCTTT. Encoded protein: CASSQSGKIGPGGGLANTEAFF.

The CDR3: CASSWPTSGSREQFF. The CDR3 region has the DNA TGCGCCAGCAGCTGGCCGACTAGCGGGAGTCGTGAGCAGTTCTTC. The V call is TRBV5-1, the J call TRBJ2-1, with 12 bases fitting TRBD2. The CDR3 consists of 15 residues. V lost 3 bases to trimming and J lost 9 bases; unmatched junction nucleotides: 7. Germline CDR1 and CDR2: SGHRS and YFSETQ. Combining the CDR3 with reference TRBV5-1 and TRBJ2-1 gives the whole variable domain KAGVTQTPRYLIKTRGQQVTLSCSPISGHRSVSWYQQTPGQGLQFLFEYFSETQRNKGNFPGRFSGRQFSNSRSEMNVSTLELGDSALYLCASSWPTSGSREQFFGPGTRLTVL.

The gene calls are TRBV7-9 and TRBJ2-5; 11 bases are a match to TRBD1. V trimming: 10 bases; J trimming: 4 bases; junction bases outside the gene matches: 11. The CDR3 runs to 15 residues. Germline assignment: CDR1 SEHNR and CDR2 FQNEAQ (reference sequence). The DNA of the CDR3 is TGTGCCACCTCCTCAGGACAGGGGGCAAGAGAGACCCAGTACTTC. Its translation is CATSSGQGARETQYF. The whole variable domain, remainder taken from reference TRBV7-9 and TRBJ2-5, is DTGVSQNPRHKITKRGQNVTFRCDPISEHNRLYWYRQTLGQGPEFLTYFQNEAQLEKSRLLSDRFSAERPKGSFSTLEIQRTEQGDSAMYLCATSSGQGARETQYFGPGTRLLVL.

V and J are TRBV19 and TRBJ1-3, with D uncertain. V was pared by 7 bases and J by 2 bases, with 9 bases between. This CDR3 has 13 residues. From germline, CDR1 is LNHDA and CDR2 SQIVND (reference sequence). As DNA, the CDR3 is TGTGCCAGTACTCTGTATGCTGGAAACACCATATATTTT. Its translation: CASTLYAGNTIYF.

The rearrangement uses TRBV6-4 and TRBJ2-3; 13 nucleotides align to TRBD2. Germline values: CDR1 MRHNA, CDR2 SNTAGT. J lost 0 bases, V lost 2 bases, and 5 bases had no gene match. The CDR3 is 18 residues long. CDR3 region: CASSDHRLAGGSTDTQYF. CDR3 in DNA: TGTGCCAGCAGTGACCACCGACTAGCGGGAGGCAGCACAGATACGCAGTATTTT.

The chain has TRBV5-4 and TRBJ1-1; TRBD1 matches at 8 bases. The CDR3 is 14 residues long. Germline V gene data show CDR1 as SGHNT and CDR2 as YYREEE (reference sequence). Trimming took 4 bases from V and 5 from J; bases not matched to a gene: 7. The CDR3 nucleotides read TGTGCCAGCAGCGCGACAGGGGAGGGGACTGAAGCTTTCTTT. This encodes CASSATGEGTEAFF.

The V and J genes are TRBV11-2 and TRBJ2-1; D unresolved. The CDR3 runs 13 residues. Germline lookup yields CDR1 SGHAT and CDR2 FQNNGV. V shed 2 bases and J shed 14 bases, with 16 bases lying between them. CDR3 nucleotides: TGTGCCAGCAGCTTATCCCCGCCAGGAAGGAAGTTCTTC. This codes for CASSLSPPGRKFF. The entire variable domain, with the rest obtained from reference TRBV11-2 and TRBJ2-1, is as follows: EAGVAQSPRYKIIEKRQSVAFWCNPISGHATLYWYQQILGQGPKLLIQFQNNGVVDDSQLPKDRFSAERLKGVDSTLKIQPAKLEDSAVYLCASSLSPPGRKFFGPGTRLTVL.

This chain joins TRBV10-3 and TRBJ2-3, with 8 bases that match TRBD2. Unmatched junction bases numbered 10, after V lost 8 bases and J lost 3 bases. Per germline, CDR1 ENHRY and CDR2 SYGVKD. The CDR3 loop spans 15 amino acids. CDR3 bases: TGTGCCATCGCGAAAACTAGCGGATCTACAGATACGCAGTATTTT. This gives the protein CAIAKTSGSTDTQYF.

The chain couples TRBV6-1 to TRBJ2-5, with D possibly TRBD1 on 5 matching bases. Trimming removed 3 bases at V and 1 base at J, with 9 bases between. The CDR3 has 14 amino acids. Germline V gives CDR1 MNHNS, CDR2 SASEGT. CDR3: CASSDRQPQETQYF. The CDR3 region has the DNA TGTGCCAGCAGTGACCGACAGCCCCAAGAGACCCAGTACTTC.

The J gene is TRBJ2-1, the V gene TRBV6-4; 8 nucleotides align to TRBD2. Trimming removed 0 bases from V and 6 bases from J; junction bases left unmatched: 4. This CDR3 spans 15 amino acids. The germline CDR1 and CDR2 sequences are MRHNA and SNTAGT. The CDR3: CASSDSSGTSNEQFF. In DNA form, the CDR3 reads TGTGCCAGCAGTGACTCGTCCGGGACTAGCAATGAGCAGTTCTTC.

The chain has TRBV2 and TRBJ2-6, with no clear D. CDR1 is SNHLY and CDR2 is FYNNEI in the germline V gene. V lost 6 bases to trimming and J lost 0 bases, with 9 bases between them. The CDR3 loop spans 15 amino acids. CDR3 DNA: TGTGCCAGCAGGAAGGAGTTCTCTGGGGCCAACGTCCTGACTTTC. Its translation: CASRKEFSGANVLTF.

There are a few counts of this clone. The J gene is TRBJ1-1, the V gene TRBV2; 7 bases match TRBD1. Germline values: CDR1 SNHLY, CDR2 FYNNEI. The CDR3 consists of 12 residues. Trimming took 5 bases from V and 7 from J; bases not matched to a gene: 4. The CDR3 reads CASSIWTGEAFF. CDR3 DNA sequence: TGTGCCAGCAGTATTTGGACAGGTGAAGCTTTCTTT.

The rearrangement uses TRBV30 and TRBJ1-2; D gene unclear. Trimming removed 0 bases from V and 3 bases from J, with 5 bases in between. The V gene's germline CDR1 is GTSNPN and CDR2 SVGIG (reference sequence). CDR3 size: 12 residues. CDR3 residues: CAWSVPDYGYTF. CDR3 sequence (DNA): TGTGCCTGGAGTGTCCCGGACTATGGCTACACCTTC.

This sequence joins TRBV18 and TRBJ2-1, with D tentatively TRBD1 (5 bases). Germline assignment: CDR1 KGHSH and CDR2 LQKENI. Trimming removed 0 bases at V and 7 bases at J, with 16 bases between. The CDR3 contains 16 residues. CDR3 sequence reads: CASSPPSIQKGNEQFF. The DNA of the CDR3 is TGTGCCAGCTCACCACCGTCTATCCAGAAGGGGAATGAGCAGTTCTTC.